This T cell receptor beta chain was captured by sequencing in a study of Ad26.COV2.S vaccination and SARS-CoV-2 variants. Study-wide points: Spike-specific TCR breadth was greater in vaccine than placebo recipients. Similar non-spike TCR breadth was observed in recipients of vaccine and of placebo.

Libraries were prepared by immunoSEQ multiplex PCR; TCRdb keeps only in-frame clonotypes and omits some of them. The sample records some 190,000 clones, roughly nine tenths being singletons. Notes on this clone: Its matching antigen is unknown.

CDR3 size: 13 residues. Germline V CDR1 and CDR2: SEHNR, FQNEAQ (reference sequence). V lost 3 bases and J lost 3, with 8 bases in between. The chain carries TRBV7-9 and TRBJ1-2, with D perhaps TRBD1 (6 bases). The receptor's source is a human donor who had recovered from COVID-19. The specimen was peripheral blood, collected after recovery from COVID-19. CDR3 in amino acids: CASSLGGHYGYTF. The CDR3 DNA reads as TGTGCCAGCAGCTTGGGGGGCCACTATGGCTACACCTTC.